These 30 T cell receptor beta chains came from one sample sequenced in a study of control samples from healthy donors and cancer patients. TCRdb's copy holds only in-frame clones and misses some; the assay was immunoSEQ multiplex PCR. This table has roughly 140,000 clones, around 90% appearing once. Specimen: blood. The source of these receptors is a young man in good health.

The chain has TRBV4-3 and TRBJ2-3; D gene ambiguous. The V end lost 1 base, the J end lost 2 bases, and 4 bases lay between the germline ends. The CDR3 consists of 13 residues. Germline-derived CDR1 and CDR2 are LGHNA and YSLEER. The CDR3 loop is CASSQVDTDTQYF. CDR3 sequence (DNA): TGCGCCAGCAGCCAAGTCGACACAGATACGCAGTATTTT.

The genes are TRBV2 and TRBJ2-2; 9 bases fit TRBD2. The CDR3 has 16 amino acids. Germline loops: CDR1 SNHLY, CDR2 FYNNEI. The junction had 14 bases not matched to a gene; V was cut back by 9 bases and J by 6 bases. The CDR3 coding sequence is TGTGCCAGTCGGCTGGGACTAGCTTCAAACTCCGGGGAGCTGTTTTTT. Its protein product is CASRLGLASNSGELFF.

This chain links TRBV5-1 with TRBJ1-5; D uncertain. The germline V and J ends were trimmed by 0 bases and 6 bases, with 13 bases remaining between them. In germline, CDR1 is SGHRS, CDR2 YFSETQ. The CDR3 covers 15 residues. CDR3 nucleotide sequence: TGCGCCAGCAGCTTGGACGGAATGGGAGGTCAGCCCCAGCATTTT. This codes for CASSLDGMGGQPQHF.

V is TRBV5-1 and J is TRBJ1-1; 8 bases line up with TRBD1. The CDR3 covers 14 residues. Trimming removed 2 bases from V and 5 bases from J; junction bases left unmatched: 5. The germline V gene has CDR1 SGHRS and CDR2 YFSETQ. As DNA, the CDR3 is TGCGCCAGCAGCTTTGGACAGGGTAGGACTGAAGCTTTCTTT. The encoded protein is CASSFGQGRTEAFF.

This clone appeared a single time. J is TRBJ1-1 and V is TRBV18, with 8 bases fitting TRBD1. J lost 4 bases, V lost 10 bases, and 5 bases had no gene match. Germline V lookup: CDR1 KGHSH, CDR2 LQKENI. The CDR3 spans 12 residues. This CDR3 reads CANGQGGTEAFF. The CDR3 DNA reads as TGTGCCAACGGACAGGGAGGCACTGAAGCTTTCTTT.

The gene calls are TRBV6-1 and TRBJ1-1, with a weak D call TRBD1 (6 bases). The V end was cut by 2 bases, the J end by 3 bases, with 13 bases between. The V gene's germline CDR1 is MNHNS and CDR2 SASEGT. This CDR3 contains 15 residues. The CDR3 coding sequence is TGTGCCAGCAGTGAATGGGGGGCCGGTGACACTGAAGCTTTCTTT. Its translation: CASSEWGAGDTEAFF.

The rearrangement joins TRBV6-2 or TRBV6-3 to TRBJ2-2, with D possibly called TRBD1 or TRBD2 (6 bases each). The V end lost 5 bases, the J end lost 2 bases, and 15 bases lay between the germline ends. The CDR3 runs 16 residues. Per germline, CDR1 MNHEY and CDR2 SVGEGT. The CDR3 protein is CASSLLGGGNTGELFF. The DNA of the CDR3 is TGTGCCAGCAGTCTCTTGGGGGGCGGAAACACCGGGGAGCTGTTTTTT.

This chain links TRBV5-6 with TRBJ2-7, with 11 bases identical to TRBD2. V gave up 4 bases and J gave up 3 bases; unmatched junction bases: 9. CDR1 is SGHDT and CDR2 is YYEEEE in the germline V gene. This CDR3 spans 16 amino acids. The CDR3, as DNA: TGTGCCAGCAGCCGCCCGACTAGCGGGAACGGCTACGAGCAGTACTTC. Encoded protein: CASSRPTSGNGYEQYF.

The genes are TRBV10-3 and TRBJ2-3; D not certain. The V end lost 4 bases, the J end lost 3 bases, and 11 bases lay between the germline ends. Germline V CDR1 and CDR2: ENHRY, SYGVKD. The CDR3 contains 14 residues. In nucleotides, the CDR3 is TGTGCCATCAGTGCCATCCCTATGACAGATACGCAGTATTTT. This translates into CAISAIPMTDTQYF.

This clone is a singleton in its sample. The V call is TRBV2, the J call TRBJ2-7; 7 bases are shared with TRBD1. The CDR3 runs 13 residues. V was pared by 6 bases and J by 0 bases, with 2 bases of the junction left unmatched. Germline V gene lookup returns CDR1 SNHLY and CDR2 FYNNEI. The CDR3 sequence: CASRTGSSYEQYF. CDR3 bases: TGTGCCAGCAGGACAGGGAGCTCCTACGAGCAGTACTTC.

The chain links TRBV5-8 to TRBJ1-3, with a tentative D call TRBD1 (5 bases). This CDR3 has 15 residues. V shed 0 bases and J shed 0 bases, with 7 bases lying between them. Germline values: CDR1 SGHTS, CDR2 YDEGEE. CDR3 sequence (DNA): TGTGCCAGCAGCTTGGCAGGGTACTCTGGAAACACCATATATTTT. Translated, it gives CASSLAGYSGNTIYF.

The gene calls are TRBV6-5 and TRBJ1-2, with D perhaps TRBD1 (5 bases). Deletions cut 6 bases from V and 3 bases from J, with 14 bases between. This CDR3 has 14 residues. Germline V gene lookup returns CDR1 MNHEY and CDR2 SVGAGI. CDR3 in amino acids: CASRRPGGDYGYTF. For the CDR3, the DNA is TGTGCCAGCAGGCGGCCGGGGGGGGACTATGGCTACACCTTC.

V and J are TRBV7-9 and TRBJ2-5; no firm D call. Trimming removed 2 bases from V and 4 bases from J, with 8 bases in between. Germline V gives CDR1 SEHNR, CDR2 FQNEAQ (reference sequence). This CDR3 has 13 amino acids. The CDR3 reads CASSLLLRETQYF. In DNA form, the CDR3 reads TGTGCCAGCAGCTTACTCCTTCGAGAGACCCAGTACTTC.

The chain is built from TRBV12-5 and TRBJ1-4; D gene uncertain. This CDR3 contains 12 residues. V lost 5 bases and J lost 8, with 9 bases in between. Germline values: CDR1 LGHNT, CDR2 FRNRAP. DNA of the CDR3: TGTGCTAGTGGTAAGGTGAGGGAAAAACTGTTTTTT. Translation gives CASGKVREKLFF.

V and J are TRBV19 and TRBJ2-7; no reliable D call. The CDR3 consists of 14 residues. Germline CDR1 reads LNHDA; CDR2 reads SQIVND (reference sequence). V lost 3 bases to trimming and J lost 2 bases, with 11 bases between them. CDR3 DNA: TGTGCCAGTAGTATCCCTGGACGGGCCTACGAGCAGTACTTC. It yields the protein CASSIPGRAYEQYF.

The DNA for the CDR3 is TGTGCCAGCAGCGTAGAGGCGCGATCCTACAATGAGCAGTTCTTC. Amino acid sequence: CASSVEARSYNEQFF. The chain has TRBV9 and TRBJ2-1; D gene uncertain. The CDR3 is 15 amino acids. V was clipped by 0 bases and J by 1 base, with 8 bases between them. Looked up from germline, CDR1 is SGDLS and CDR2 is YYNGEE.

The V gene is TRBV7-2, the J gene TRBJ1-5; possibly TRBD1 for D (5 bases). The CDR3 sequence is 17 residues long. CDR1 and CDR2 (germline): SGHTA, FQGNSA. V lost 1 base and J lost 6, with 19 bases in between. The CDR3 protein is CASSLVGRQGAGQPQHF. CDR3 nucleotide sequence: TGTGCCAGCAGCTTAGTGGGCCGGCAGGGCGCTGGTCAGCCCCAGCATTTT.

The chain carries TRBV19 and TRBJ2-5, with D maybe TRBD1 (6 bases). The CDR3 is made up of 14 amino acids. Germline V gene sequence: CDR1 LNHDA, CDR2 SQIVND (reference sequence). The V gene lost 5 bases and the J gene lost 3 bases, with 13 bases spanning the gap. CDR3 amino acids: CASSVQGREETQYF. CDR3 coding DNA: TGTGCCAGTAGTGTCCAGGGGCGTGAAGAGACCCAGTACTTC.

The chain carries TRBV7-2 and TRBJ2-7; D call uncertain. This CDR3 region has 13 residues. Looked up from germline, CDR1 is SGHTA and CDR2 is FQGNSA. Deletions cut 1 base from V and 7 bases from J, with 11 bases between. The DNA of the CDR3 is TGTGCCAGCAGCTTAGAGACGCCTCGGGAGCAGTACTTC. The encoded protein is CASSLETPREQYF.

The J gene is TRBJ1-2, the V gene TRBV19; TRBD1 is a possible D gene (6 bases). The CDR3 is 12 residues long. Deletions cut 5 bases from V and 7 bases from J, with 11 bases between. Germline CDR1 reads LNHDA; CDR2 reads SQIVND (reference sequence). CDR3 in amino acids: CASSVSRGGYTF. CDR3 nucleotide sequence: TGTGCCAGTAGTGTCTCCAGGGGTGGCTACACCTTC.

The rearrangement uses TRBV6-5 and TRBJ2-6; 7 bases fit TRBD1. The CDR3 extends over 15 amino acids. V gave up 7 bases and J gave up 0 bases; unmatched junction bases: 3. The V gene's germline CDR1 is MNHEY and CDR2 SVGAGI. The CDR3 reads CASTGDSSGANVLTF. The CDR3 nucleotides read TGTGCCAGCACTGGGGACAGCTCTGGGGCCAACGTCCTGACTTTC.

This clone was seen only once. This chain links TRBV24-1 with TRBJ2-3; 7 bases map to TRBD2. J lost 3 bases, V lost 5 bases, and 1 base had no gene match. The germline V gene has CDR1 KGHDR and CDR2 SFDVKD. CDR3 size: 13 residues. The chain's CDR3 is CATSVGGTDTQYF. DNA for the CDR3: TGTGCCACCAGTGTGGGGGGGACAGATACGCAGTATTTT.

The chain uses TRBV6-2 or TRBV6-3 and TRBJ2-1; no clear D gene. There are 12 residues in the CDR3. Trimming removed 2 bases at V and 10 bases at J, with 9 bases between. Germline V CDR1 and CDR2: MNHEY, SVGEGT. The CDR3 reads CASSYPPPEQFF. The CDR3 nucleotides are TGTGCCAGCAGTTACCCCCCCCCGGAGCAGTTCTTC.

The chain uses TRBV10-3 and TRBJ2-1, with D hard to call. Trimming shortened V by 2 bases and J by 6 bases, and 5 bases separated the two germline ends. CDR1 and CDR2 from the germline V gene are ENHRY and SYGVKD. This CDR3 has 12 residues. CDR3 protein: CAISEGLNEQFF. The CDR3 nucleotides read TGTGCCATCAGTGAGGGGCTCAATGAGCAGTTCTTC.

The chain employs TRBV7-3 and TRBJ2-1, with 8 bases lining up with TRBD1. CDR1 is SGHTA and CDR2 is FQGTGA in the germline V gene. CDR3 length equals 15 residues. The trim removed 3 bases at V and 9 bases at J, leaving 10 bases unmatched. The CDR3 region has the DNA TGTGCCAGCAGCTTGTCTCCGGGACAGGCGGGTGAGCAGTTCTTC. This codes for CASSLSPGQAGEQFF.

V and J are TRBV18 and TRBJ1-5; D is uncertain. Trimming pared 1 base from V and 2 bases from J, leaving 9 bases between. CDR1 is KGHSH, CDR2 LQKENI, per germline. The CDR3 is made up of 15 amino acids. The CDR3 loop is CASSPQGSGNQPQHF. The CDR3 nucleotides are TGTGCCAGCTCACCACAGGGATCGGGCAATCAGCCCCAGCATTTT. Filled out from reference TRBV18 and TRBJ1-5, the complete variable domain reads NAGVMQNPRHLVRRRGQEARLRCSPMKGHSHVYWYRQLPEEGLKFMVYLQKENIIDESGMPKERFSAEFPKEGPSILRIQQVVRGDSAAYFCASSPQGSGNQPQHFGDGTRLSIL.

The chain has TRBV4-3 and TRBJ2-6; D might be TRBD1 or TRBD2, each matching 5 bases. V dropped 0 bases and J dropped 6 bases, with 15 bases sitting between them. This CDR3 region has 17 residues. The germline V gene encodes CDR1 LGHNA and CDR2 YSLEER. Written as DNA, the CDR3 is TGCGCCAGCAGCCAAGATCTCGGGACCGATCTGGCCAACGTCCTGACTTTC. This codes for CASSQDLGTDLANVLTF.

The gene calls are TRBV7-3 and TRBJ2-5; TRBD2 aligns across 10 bases. This CDR3 region has 15 residues. Trimming at V came to 2 bases and at J to 2 bases, leaving 2 bases not matched to a gene. Germline CDR1 SGHTA, CDR2 FQGTGA. For the CDR3, the DNA is TGTGCCAGCAGCTTAGGACTAGCGGTACAAGAGACCCAGTACTTC. It codes for CASSLGLAVQETQYF.

The J gene is TRBJ1-3, the V gene TRBV18, with 8 bases aligning to TRBD1. Germline V gene lookup returns CDR1 KGHSH and CDR2 LQKENI. Trimming removed 5 bases from V and 2 bases from J; junction bases left unmatched: 5. The CDR3 is made up of 15 amino acids. The CDR3 here is CASSTQGAAGNTIYF. CDR3 DNA: TGTGCCAGCTCAACCCAGGGGGCGGCTGGAAACACCATATATTTT.

CDR3 region: CASSSLGTSGGAYNEQFF. Written as DNA, the CDR3 is TGTGCCAGCAGTTCTCTCGGGACTAGCGGGGGGGCCTACAATGAGCAGTTCTTC. The chain has TRBV7-2 and TRBJ2-1; 16 bases line up with TRBD2. This CDR3 has 18 residues. The V gene's germline CDR1 is SGHTA and CDR2 FQGNSA. V lost 6 bases and J lost 2; bases outside the gene matches: 7. The whole variable domain, filled in from reference TRBV7-2 and TRBJ2-1, reads GAGVSQSPSNKVTEKGKDVELRCDPISGHTALYWYRQSLGQGLEFLIYFQGNSAPDKSGLPSDRFSAERTGGSVSTLTIQRTQQEDSAVYLCASSSLGTSGGAYNEQFFGPGTRLTVL.